This T cell receptor beta chain is drawn from a study of shared clonotypes between healthy human individuals. Study conclusions and caveats: Specimens sampled were limited to blood, with tissue repertoires likely differing.

Germline CDR1 SGHVS, CDR2 FQNEAQ. The V and J ends lost 2 bases and 1 base, in that order; junction bases with no gene match: 8. CDR3 length equals 16 residues. Among the donors, all were Caucasian adults who lived in Nashville, Tennessee. This clone was detected only once. The antigen is undetermined. In replicate PCRs of unsorted PBMC, approximately 0.3 ug DNA, about 30,000 T cell genomes, was used. Data came from immunoSEQ multiplex PCR; TCRdb stores just in-frame clones and leaves some out. This sample has approximately 500,000 clones; around four fifths occur once, and the top ten carry 12%. This clonotype originated in a woman aged 40 to 55 in good health. Some clones in this sample may be carry-over from other donors' samples. The rearrangement joins TRBV7-8 to TRBJ2-7; 7 nucleotides agree with TRBD2. The sequencing sample was made of PBMCs. The CDR3 nucleotides read TGTGCCAGCAGCTTAATGCCGGGGGGTTCTTCCTACGAGCAGTACTTC. It codes for CASSLMPGGSSYEQYF.